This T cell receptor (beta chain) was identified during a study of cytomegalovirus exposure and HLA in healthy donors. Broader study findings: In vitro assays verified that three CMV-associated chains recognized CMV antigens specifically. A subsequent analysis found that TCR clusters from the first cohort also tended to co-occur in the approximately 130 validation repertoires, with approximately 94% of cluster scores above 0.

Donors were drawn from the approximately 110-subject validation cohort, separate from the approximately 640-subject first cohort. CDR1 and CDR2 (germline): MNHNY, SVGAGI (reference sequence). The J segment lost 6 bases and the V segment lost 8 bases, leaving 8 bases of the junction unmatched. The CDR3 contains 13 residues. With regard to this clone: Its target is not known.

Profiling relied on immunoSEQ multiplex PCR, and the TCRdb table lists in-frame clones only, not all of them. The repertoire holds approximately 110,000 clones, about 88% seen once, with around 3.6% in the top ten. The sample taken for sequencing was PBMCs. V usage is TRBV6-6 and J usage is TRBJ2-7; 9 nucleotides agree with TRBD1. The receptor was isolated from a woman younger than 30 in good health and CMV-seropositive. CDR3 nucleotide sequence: TGTGCCAGCTCCGACAGGGGGGGGCTCGAGCAGTACTTC. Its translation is CASSDRGGLEQYF.